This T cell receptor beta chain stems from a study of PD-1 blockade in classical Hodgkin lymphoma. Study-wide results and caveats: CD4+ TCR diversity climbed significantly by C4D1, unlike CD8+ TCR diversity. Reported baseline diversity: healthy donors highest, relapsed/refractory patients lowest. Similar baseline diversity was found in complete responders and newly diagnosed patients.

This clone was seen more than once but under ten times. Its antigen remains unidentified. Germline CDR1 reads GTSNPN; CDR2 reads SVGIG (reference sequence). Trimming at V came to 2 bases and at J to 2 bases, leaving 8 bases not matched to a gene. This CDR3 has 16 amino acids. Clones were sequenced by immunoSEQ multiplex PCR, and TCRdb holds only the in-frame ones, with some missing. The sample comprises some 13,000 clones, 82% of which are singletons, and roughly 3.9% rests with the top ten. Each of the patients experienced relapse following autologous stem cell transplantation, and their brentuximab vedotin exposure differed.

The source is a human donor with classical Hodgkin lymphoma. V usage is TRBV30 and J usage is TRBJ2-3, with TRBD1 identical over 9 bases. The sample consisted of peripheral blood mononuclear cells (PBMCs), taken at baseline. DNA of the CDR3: TGTGCCTGGAGTACCGGGACAGGGTCCCCCACAGATACGCAGTATTTT. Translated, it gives CAWSTGTGSPTDTQYF.